These T cell receptor beta chains were read from a single sample in a study of T cells after yellow fever vaccination. MiXCR, applied by TCRdb to the 5' RACE reads, yields one record per CDR3 protein. The sample holds over 150,000 distinct CDR3 sequences; approximately 6.2% are singletons and the top ten take just under 3%. Sequencing was performed on CD4+ T cells sorted from PBMCs, taken on the day of the first yellow fever vaccination. The receptors were sampled from a man between 18 and 29 years old who received the YFV17D yellow fever vaccine. Both conserved end residues are part of each CDR3. D genes are given only for firm matches. Size is omitted from some rows. Given values are once, few, many or a class for expanded clones.

v_gene,d_gene,len,j_gene,abundance,CDR3aa,CDR3nt
TRBV5-4,TRBD1,16,TRBJ2-2,few,CASSQGTGGNTGELFF,TGTGCCAGCAGCCAAGGGACAGGGGGCAACACCGGGGAGCTGTTTTTT
TRBV11-1,.,15,TRBJ2-2,many,CASSLKRGAAGELFF,TGTGCCAGCAGCTTAAAAAGGGGGGCCGCCGGGGAGCTGTTTTTT
TRBV7-2,.,15,TRBJ2-6,.,CASNRESSGANVLTF,TGTGCCAGCAACAGGGAAAGTTCTGGGGCCAACGTCCTGACTTTC
TRBV5-1,.,14,TRBJ1-2,.,CASSLTGADSGYTF,TGCGCCAGCAGCTTGACGGGGGCTGATAGTGGCTACACCTTC
TRBV9,.,14,TRBJ2-4,.,CASSVEGVGNIQYF,TGTGCCAGCAGCGTAGAGGGGGTGGGAAACATTCAGTACTTC
TRBV3-1,TRBD1,17,TRBJ1-1,few,CASSQGHYRGGNTEAFF,TGTGCCAGCAGCCAAGGGCACTACAGGGGAGGGAACACTGAAGCTTTCTTT
TRBV5-1,.,14,TRBJ1-4,.,CASSLDFGFEKLFF,TGCGCCAGCAGCTTGGATTTTGGATTTGAAAAACTGTTTTTT
TRBV7-9,TRBD2,14,TRBJ2-1,many,CASSLAIGRSEQFF,TGTGCCAGCAGCTTAGCGATCGGGAGGTCTGAGCAGTTCTTC
TRBV7-3,.,13,TRBJ2-5,few,CASSFSQGETQYF,TGTGCCAGCAGCTTTTCCCAGGGAGAGACCCAGTACTTC
TRBV7-2,.,13,TRBJ2-3,many,CASSFYNTDTQYF,TGTGCCAGCAGCTTTTACAACACAGATACGCAGTATTTT
TRBV10-3,TRBD1,16,TRBJ2-2,.,CAIGVGQGASSVELFF,TGTGCCATAGGAGTGGGACAGGGGGCTTCAAGCGTGGAGCTGTTTTTT
TRBV20-1,TRBD1,13,TRBJ1-1,.,CSAIRQGYTEAFF,TGCAGTGCTATTCGACAGGGGTACACTGAAGCTTTCTTT
TRBV7-2,.,15,TRBJ2-2,few,CASRLPFANTGELFF,TGTGCCAGCAGACTACCGTTCGCGAACACCGGGGAGCTGTTTTTT
TRBV7-9,.,14,TRBJ2-5,few,CASSLHGGGETQYF,TGTGCCAGCAGCTTACACGGGGGTGGCGAGACCCAGTACTTC
TRBV7-2,.,17,TRBJ2-1,many,CASSVRGRGEPYNEQFF,TGTGCCAGCAGCGTCAGGGGACGGGGGGAACCCTACAATGAGCAGTTCTTC
TRBV9,TRBD1,15,TRBJ2-1,.,CASSDRTGFYNEQFF,TGTGCCAGCAGCGACAGGACAGGTTTTTACAATGAGCAGTTCTTC
TRBV5-5,.,17,TRBJ2-1,few,CASSLSGAGSSYNEQFF,TGTGCCAGCAGCTTGTCCGGGGCAGGGAGCTCCTACAATGAGCAGTTCTTC
TRBV5-6,.,13,TRBJ2-2,many,CASSFGFTGELFF,TGTGCCAGCAGCTTTGGGTTCACCGGGGAGCTGTTTTTT
TRBV19,.,12,TRBJ2-3,.,CASSTEIDTQYF,TGTGCCAGTAGTACCGAAATAGATACGCAGTATTTT
TRBV30,.,14,TRBJ2-3,many,CAWSAGAVPDTQYF,TGTGCCTGGAGTGCGGGGGCAGTCCCCGATACGCAGTATTTT
TRBV7-6,.,14,TRBJ2-3,many,CASSSGPSTDTQYF,TGTGCCAGCAGCTCGGGACCTAGCACAGATACGCAGTATTTT
TRBV2,TRBD2,12,TRBJ2-3,many,CASSRASGGGAF,TGTGCCAGCAGTCGGGCTAGCGGGGGGGGCGCTTTT
TRBV27,.,17,TRBJ1-5,many,CASSPMGLLRQDMAQHF,TGTGCCAGCAGTCCTATGGGGCTCTTGCGGCAGGACATGGCCCAGCATTTT
TRBV6-6,.,13,TRBJ2-3,.,CASSYSLGHTQYF,TGTGCCAGCAGTTACTCCTTAGGCCATACGCAGTATTTT
TRBV9,.,15,TRBJ2-1,many,CASSSSSGSYNEQFF,TGTGCCAGCAGCTCCAGTAGCGGTTCCTACAATGAGCAGTTCTTC
TRBV7-2,.,12,TRBJ2-1,.,CAGRDIGYEQFF,TGTGCCGGCAGGGATATTGGCTATGAGCAGTTCTTC